This TCR beta chain was sequenced in a study of blood T cell repertoires in COVID-19. Study information: Researchers got acute and convalescent COVID-19 samples from the United States, Italy and Spain. Nucleic acid was either cDNA or gDNA, and it came from T cells, B-cell-depleted T cells, or PBMCs.

The V gene's germline CDR1 is SGHDT and CDR2 YYEEEE. V trimming: 6 bases; J trimming: 2 bases; junction bases outside the gene matches: 18. CDR3 length equals 18 residues. Source study methods: For nucleated cells, counts were estimated from reference gene primer amplification. TCRdb's table, derived via immunoSEQ multiplex PCR, lists solely in-frame clones and lacks some. Clone size and V and J calls were adopted from that table, with D and trimming inferred from the DNA. Of 200,000 to 250,000 clones in the sample, roughly four fifths are singletons; the top ten hold approximately 12%. The TCR sequence derives from a woman between 40 and 55 years old with acute or convalescent COVID-19. The chain recombines TRBV5-6 with TRBJ1-2; 8 bases agree with TRBD1. Sequenced input: peripheral blood. Written as DNA, the CDR3 is TGTGCCAGCACCCCCTCCTCCAGGGGGCAGACGAGGAACTATGGCTACACCTTC. Translating gives CASTPSSRGQTRNYGYTF.